This T cell receptor (beta chain) was sequenced in a study of Graves' ophthalmopathy and Graves' hyperthyroidism. Notes on this clonotype: Its antigen is as yet unknown.

Germline CDR1 MGHDK, CDR2 SYGVNS. V was clipped by 11 bases and J by 5 bases; unmatched bases: 10. The CDR3 contains 13 residues. Study-level findings and limits: The majority of expanded thyroid clonotypes above 0.001 frequency also occurred in blood. Using a 13-signature model, the authors split ophthalmopathy from stable hyperthyroidism, with roughly 90% sensitivity and 81.08% specificity.

The TCR beta CDR3 regions underwent amplification from RNA transcripts. A first-round RT-PCR used HTBI primers, followed by a second-round multiplex PCR. TCRdb ran MiXCR on the multiplex PCR reads and lists one entry per CDR3 protein. The data contain about 740,000 distinct CDR3 sequences, around 40% of them singletons. The sample was peripheral blood. This chain uses TRBV25-1 with TRBJ2-7; TRBD1 agrees at 9 bases. The receptor's source is an adult man with Graves' ophthalmopathy. Here the CDR3 DNA reads TGTGCCTGGAGGGACAGGGTTGACGACGAGCAGTACTTC. Amino acid sequence: CAWRDRVDDEQYF.